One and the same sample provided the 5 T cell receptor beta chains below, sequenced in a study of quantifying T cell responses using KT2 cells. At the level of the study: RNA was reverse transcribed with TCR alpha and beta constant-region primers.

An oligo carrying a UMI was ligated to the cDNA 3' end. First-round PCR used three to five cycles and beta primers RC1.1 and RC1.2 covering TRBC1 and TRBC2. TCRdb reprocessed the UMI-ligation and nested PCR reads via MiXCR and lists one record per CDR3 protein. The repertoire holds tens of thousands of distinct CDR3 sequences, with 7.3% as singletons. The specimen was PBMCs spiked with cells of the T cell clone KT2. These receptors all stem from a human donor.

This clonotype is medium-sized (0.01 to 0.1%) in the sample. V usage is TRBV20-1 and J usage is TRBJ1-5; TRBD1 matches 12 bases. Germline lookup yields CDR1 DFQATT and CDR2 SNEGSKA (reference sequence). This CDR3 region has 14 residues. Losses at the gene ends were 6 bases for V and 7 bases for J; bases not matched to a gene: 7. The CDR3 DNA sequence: TGCAGTGCGGGGACAGGGGGCGTGTGGCAGCCCCAGCATTTT. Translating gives CSAGTGGVWQPQHF.

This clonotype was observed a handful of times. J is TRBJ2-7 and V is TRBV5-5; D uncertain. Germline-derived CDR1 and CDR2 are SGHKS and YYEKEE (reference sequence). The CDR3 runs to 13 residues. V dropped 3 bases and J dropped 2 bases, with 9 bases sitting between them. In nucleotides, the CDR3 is TGTGCCAGCAGCTCCGGATCCGCCTACGAGCAGTACTTC. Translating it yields CASSSGSAYEQYF.

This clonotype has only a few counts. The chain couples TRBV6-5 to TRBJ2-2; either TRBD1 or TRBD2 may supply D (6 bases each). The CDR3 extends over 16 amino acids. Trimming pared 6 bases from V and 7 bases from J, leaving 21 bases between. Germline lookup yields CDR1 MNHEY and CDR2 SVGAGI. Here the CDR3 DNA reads TGTGCCAGCAGCCCCGTAGGGGGGCGTGTGGGCGGGGAGCTGTTTTTT. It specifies CASSPVGGRVGGELFF.

As DNA, the CDR3 is TGTGCCATCAGTGAGGGGATTAGCACAGATACGCAGTATTTT. It codes for CAISEGISTDTQYF. This chain joins TRBV10-3 and TRBJ2-3; D remains ambiguous. The CDR3 has 14 amino acids. V was trimmed by 2 bases and J by 0 bases, leaving 6 bases between them. Germline CDR1 is ENHRY and CDR2 is SYGVKD.

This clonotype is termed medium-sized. The CDR3 spells CSVEDKGGAPYNEQFF. DNA for the CDR3: TGCAGCGTTGAAGATAAAGGGGGGGCCCCATACAATGAGCAGTTCTTC. This chain joins TRBV29-1 and TRBJ2-1, with D perhaps TRBD2 (7 bases). V was clipped by 0 bases and J by 4 bases, with 16 bases between them. This CDR3 region has 16 residues. CDR1 SQVTM and CDR2 ANQGSEA come from the germline V gene.